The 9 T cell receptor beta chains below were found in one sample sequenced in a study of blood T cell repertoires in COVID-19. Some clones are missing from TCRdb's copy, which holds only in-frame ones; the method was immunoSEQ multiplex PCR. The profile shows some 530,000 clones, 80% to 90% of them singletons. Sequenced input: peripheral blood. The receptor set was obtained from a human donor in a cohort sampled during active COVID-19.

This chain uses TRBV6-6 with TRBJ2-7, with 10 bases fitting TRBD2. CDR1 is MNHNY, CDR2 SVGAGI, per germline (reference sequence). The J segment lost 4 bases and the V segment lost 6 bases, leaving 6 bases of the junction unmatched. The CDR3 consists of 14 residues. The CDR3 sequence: CASRPSGRKYEQYF. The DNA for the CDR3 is TGTGCCAGCAGACCTAGCGGGAGAAAGTACGAGCAGTACTTC.

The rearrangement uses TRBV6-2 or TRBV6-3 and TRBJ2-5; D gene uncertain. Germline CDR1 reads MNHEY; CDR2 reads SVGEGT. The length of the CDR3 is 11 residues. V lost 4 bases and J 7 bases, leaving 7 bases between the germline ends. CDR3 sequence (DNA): TGTGCCAGCAGTTCCTTCGGGACCCAGTACTTC. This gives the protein CASSSFGTQYF.

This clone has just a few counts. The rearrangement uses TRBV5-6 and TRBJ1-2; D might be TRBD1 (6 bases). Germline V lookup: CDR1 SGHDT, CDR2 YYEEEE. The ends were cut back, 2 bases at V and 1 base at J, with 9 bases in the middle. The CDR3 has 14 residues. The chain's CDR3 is CASSLIQGNYGYTF. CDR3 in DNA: TGTGCCAGCAGCTTAATACAGGGTAACTATGGCTACACCTTC.

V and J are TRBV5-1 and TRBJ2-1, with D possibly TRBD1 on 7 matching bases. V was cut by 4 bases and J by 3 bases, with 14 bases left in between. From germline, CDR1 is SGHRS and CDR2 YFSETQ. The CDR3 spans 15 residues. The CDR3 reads CASSPTGEDYNEQFF. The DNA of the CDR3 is TGCGCCAGCAGCCCCACAGGGGAGGACTACAATGAGCAGTTCTTC.

CDR3 in DNA: TGTGCCAGCAGCTTACCGCCCCGACTAGCGGGCCTTACAGATACGCAGTATTTT. Its translation is CASSLPPRLAGLTDTQYF. The chain combines TRBV7-9 with TRBJ2-3; 10 bases agree with TRBD2. The length of the CDR3 is 18 residues. In germline, CDR1 is SEHNR, CDR2 FQNEAQ (reference sequence). J lost 3 bases, V lost 2 bases, and 11 bases had no gene match.

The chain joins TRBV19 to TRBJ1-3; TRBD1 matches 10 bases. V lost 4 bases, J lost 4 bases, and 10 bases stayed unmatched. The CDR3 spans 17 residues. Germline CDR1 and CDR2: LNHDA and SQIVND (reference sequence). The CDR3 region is CASSTQTGGSFGNTIYF. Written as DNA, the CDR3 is TGTGCCAGTAGTACCCAGACAGGGGGCTCGTTCGGAAACACCATATATTTT.

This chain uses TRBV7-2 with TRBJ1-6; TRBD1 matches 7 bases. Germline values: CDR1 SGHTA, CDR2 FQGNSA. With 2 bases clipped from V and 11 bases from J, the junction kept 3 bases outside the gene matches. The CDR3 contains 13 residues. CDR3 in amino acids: CASSLTGAAPLHF. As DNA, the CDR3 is TGTGCCAGCAGCTTAACAGGGGCGGCACCCCTCCACTTT.

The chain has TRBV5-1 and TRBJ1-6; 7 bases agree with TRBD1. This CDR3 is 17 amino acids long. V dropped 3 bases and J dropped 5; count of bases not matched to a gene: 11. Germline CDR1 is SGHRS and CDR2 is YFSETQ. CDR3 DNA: TGCGCCAGCAGCTCTGGGACAGCCTATCCCGATAATTCACCCCTCCACTTT. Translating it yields CASSSGTAYPDNSPLHF.

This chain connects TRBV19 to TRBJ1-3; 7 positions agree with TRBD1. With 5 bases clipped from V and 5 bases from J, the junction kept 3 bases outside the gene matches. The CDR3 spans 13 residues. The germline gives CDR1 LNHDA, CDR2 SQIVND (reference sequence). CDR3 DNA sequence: TGTGCCAGTAGTTGGGGACAGCGAAACACCATATATTTT. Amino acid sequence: CASSWGQRNTIYF.